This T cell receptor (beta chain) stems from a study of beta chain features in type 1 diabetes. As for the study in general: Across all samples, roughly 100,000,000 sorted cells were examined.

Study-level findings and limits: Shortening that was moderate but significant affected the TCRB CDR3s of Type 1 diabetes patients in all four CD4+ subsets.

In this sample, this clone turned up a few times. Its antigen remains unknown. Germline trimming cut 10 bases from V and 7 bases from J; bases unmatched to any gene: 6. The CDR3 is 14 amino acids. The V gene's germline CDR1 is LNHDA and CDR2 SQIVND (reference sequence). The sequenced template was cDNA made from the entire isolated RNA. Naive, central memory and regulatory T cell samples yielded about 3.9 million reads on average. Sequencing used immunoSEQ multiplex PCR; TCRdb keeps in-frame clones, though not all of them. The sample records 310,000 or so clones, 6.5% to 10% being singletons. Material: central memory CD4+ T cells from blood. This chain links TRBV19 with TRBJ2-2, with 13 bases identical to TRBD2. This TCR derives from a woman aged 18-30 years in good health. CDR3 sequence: CAIGLAGVSGELFF. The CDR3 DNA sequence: TGTGCCATCGGACTAGCGGGAGTGAGCGGGGAGCTGTTTTTT.